The sequence of this T cell receptor (beta chain) was determined in a study of T cell repertoires in aging, cancer and after chemotherapy. Overall study: Six age groups, ranging from 30 or younger to 70 or older, included the donors.

This clonotype is medium-sized within its sample. Its matching antigen is unknown. Study conclusions and caveats: No conclusions about immunological memory after chemotherapy can be drawn from the repertoire data. In cancer patients, declining TCR diversity with age involved lost richness and lost evenness.

Rearranged V-D-J TRB sequences were amplified with a mixed TRB-A/B primer pool. TCRdb redid the calling of the multiplex PCR reads with MiXCR, one entry per CDR3 protein. The table lists about 10,000 distinct CDR3 sequences, over 35% of them singletons, with more than 9.5% in the top ten. Peripheral blood genomic DNA, not sorted cells or RNA, was the template. Material: blood. The clonotype was recovered from a human donor in good health.

CDR3 coding DNA: TGTGCCAGCAGCTCCCAACTAGCGGGAGCCGGGGAGCTGTTTTTT. This encodes CASSSQLAGAGELFF. V and J are TRBV6-5 and TRBJ2-2; 11 nucleotides match TRBD2. Germline V gene sequence: CDR1 MNHEY, CDR2 SVGAGI. CDR3 length: 15 amino acids. J gave up 6 bases and V 6 bases, and 6 bases lay outside the gene matches.